These 3 T cell receptor beta chains came from one sample sequenced in a study of Ad26.COV2.S vaccination and SARS-CoV-2 variants. Treatment here: 19 received Ad26.COV2.S at low or high dose, single or two shots; 5 received placebo; per-sample allocation not given. Material that was analyzed had been drawn on day 63 after the first vaccine or placebo injection. Generated by immunoSEQ multiplex PCR, the TCRdb table keeps only in-frame clones and is missing some. The sample lists fewer than 400,000 clones, around 81% seen once, with approximately 2.2% in the top ten. This specimen consisted of peripheral blood, obtained in a trial of Ad26.COV2.S vaccine versus placebo. The receptor source for this set is a person aged 18-65 years who received the Ad26.COV2.S COVID-19 vaccine or a placebo.

The J gene is TRBJ1-1, the V gene TRBV9; D is perhaps TRBD1 (6 bases). Between the trimmed V and J ends, which lost 8 bases and 0 bases, there was a span of 11 bases. Germline CDR1 is SGDLS and CDR2 is YYNGEE. This CDR3 region has 13 residues. CDR3 protein: CASNRDLNTEAFF. The CDR3 region has the DNA TGTGCCAGTAACAGGGACCTGAACACTGAAGCTTTCTTT.

A remark on this clone: Other DNA sequences within the sample encode an identical CDR3. J is TRBJ1-5 and V is TRBV28; D remains unclear. The CDR3 extends over 13 amino acids. V shed 2 bases and J shed 5 bases, with 7 bases lying between them. Germline V lookup: CDR1 MDHEN, CDR2 SYDVKM. The CDR3 region is CASSLGGDQPQHF. The CDR3 DNA reads as TGTGCCAGCAGTTTAGGTGGGGATCAGCCCCAGCATTTT.

The chain combines TRBV25-1 with TRBJ2-7, with D perhaps matching TRBD2 (6 bases). Germline V lookup: CDR1 MGHDK, CDR2 SYGVNS. V lost 8 bases and J 0 bases, leaving 17 bases between the germline ends. The CDR3 loop spans 15 amino acids. The CDR3 sequence: CASGEPDGSSYEQYF. The CDR3 DNA follows: TGTGCCAGCGGGGAGCCCGACGGGAGCTCCTACGAGCAGTACTTC.